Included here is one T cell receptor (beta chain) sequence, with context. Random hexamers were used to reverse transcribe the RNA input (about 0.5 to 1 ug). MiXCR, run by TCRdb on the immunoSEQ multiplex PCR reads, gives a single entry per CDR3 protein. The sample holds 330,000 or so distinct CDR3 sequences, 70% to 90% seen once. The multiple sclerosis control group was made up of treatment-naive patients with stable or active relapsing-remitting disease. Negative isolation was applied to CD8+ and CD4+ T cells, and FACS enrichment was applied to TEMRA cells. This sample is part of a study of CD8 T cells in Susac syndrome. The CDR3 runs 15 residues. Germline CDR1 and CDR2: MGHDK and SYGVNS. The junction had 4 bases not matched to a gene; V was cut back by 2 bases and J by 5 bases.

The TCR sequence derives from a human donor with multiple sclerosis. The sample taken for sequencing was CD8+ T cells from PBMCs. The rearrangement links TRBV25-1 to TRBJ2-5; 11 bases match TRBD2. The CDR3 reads CASSELAGGWETQYF. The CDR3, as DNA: TGTGCCAGCAGTGAACTAGCGGGAGGTTGGGAGACCCAGTACTTC.